The rows below give T cell receptor beta chains drawn from one sample of a study of vaccination effects on CD4 cells after COVID-19. The table came from immunoSEQ multiplex PCR; TCRdb's copy has only in-frame clones and leaves some out. The profile shows 30,000 to 40,000 clones, 55% to 70% of them singletons. No antigen has been identified for these receptors. The sequencing here drew on CD4+ T cells from PBMCs cultured with SARS-CoV-2 spike peptides, taken after COVID-19 vaccination. These receptors came from a human donor who received a COVID-19 vaccine. Each CDR3 is given with its conserved first and last residue. The order of the fields is V gene, CDR3 length, CDR3 protein.

TRBV5-1	15	CASSLVGGGGQPQHF
TRBV7-9	11	CASSRGRGTFF
TRBV6-4	15	CASSDGKGPTDTQYF
TRBV5-4	15	CASSFPTSGTDTQYF
TRBV5-4	14	CASSLHQGGSGYTF
TRBV10-2	13	CASRGQTMAEQYF
TRBV6-1	14	CASSEPTGGETQYF
TRBV11-1	13	CASSWGEGYEQYF
TRBV19	16	CASSTSGTGGNYGYTF
TRBV4-1	15	CASSQDGDSGNTIYF
TRBV5-1	15	CASSLDGTPLREQYF
TRBV4-1	15	CASSPNPLGGEKLFF
TRBV23-1	16	CASSQTPGQDSYEQYF
TRBV10-1	13	CASSDWGIGELFF
TRBV24-1	15	CATSDATGAQETQYF
TRBV20-1	15	CSASDSGGAWETQYF
TRBV7-9	16	CASSPYQTLSGNTIYF